This T cell receptor (beta chain) emerged from a study of OX40 agonist ivuxolimab in advanced cancers. Study overall: Enrolled patients in dose escalation had cancers that were hepatocellular carcinoma, melanoma, renal cell or head and neck cancer.

Turning to this clone: As yet, its antigen is unknown.

Study-wide results and caveats: Researchers did not determine the expanded peripheral T cells' antigen specificity. CD8+ T cells (on average) carried more expanded clones than CD4+ T cells.

Sequenced by immunoSEQ multiplex PCR; TCRdb stores in-frame clones only, minus some. The data hold approximately 94,000 clones, with around 91% observed a single time. Specimen: CD4+ or CD8+ T cells sorted from blood, collected in a trial of the OX40 agonist ivuxolimab. The sequence derives from an adult with an advanced solid tumor such as melanoma, head and neck, liver or kidney cancer.

The CDR3 DNA reads TGTGCCTGGGCCGGACTAGCGGGAGTCGCAGATACGCAGTATTTT. This codes for CAWAGLAGVADTQYF. The rearrangement joins TRBV30 to TRBJ2-3, with 13 positions matching TRBD2. This CDR3 spans 15 amino acids. Germline assignment: CDR1 GTSNPN and CDR2 SVGIG (reference sequence). Germline trimming cut 5 bases from V and 4 bases from J; bases unmatched to any gene: 6.